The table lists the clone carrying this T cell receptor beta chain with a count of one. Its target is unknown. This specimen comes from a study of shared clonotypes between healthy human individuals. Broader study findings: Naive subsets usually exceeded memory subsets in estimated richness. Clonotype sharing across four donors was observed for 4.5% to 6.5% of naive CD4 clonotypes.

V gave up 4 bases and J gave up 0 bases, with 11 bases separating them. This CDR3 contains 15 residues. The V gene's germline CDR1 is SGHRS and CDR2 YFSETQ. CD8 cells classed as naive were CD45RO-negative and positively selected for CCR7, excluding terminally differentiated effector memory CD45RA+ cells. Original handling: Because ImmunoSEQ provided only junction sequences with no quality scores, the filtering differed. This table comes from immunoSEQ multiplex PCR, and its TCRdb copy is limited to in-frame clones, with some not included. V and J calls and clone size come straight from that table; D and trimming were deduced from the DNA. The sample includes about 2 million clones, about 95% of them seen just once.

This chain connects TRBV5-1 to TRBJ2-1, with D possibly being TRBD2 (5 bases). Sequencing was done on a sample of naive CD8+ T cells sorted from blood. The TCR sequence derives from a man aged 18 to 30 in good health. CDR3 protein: CASSKDRDSYNEQFF. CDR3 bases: TGCGCCAGCAGCAAAGACCGGGACTCCTACAATGAGCAGTTCTTC.